Listed below are T cell receptor beta chains from one sample, sequenced in a study of blood T cell repertoires in COVID-19. Sequencing used immunoSEQ multiplex PCR; TCRdb keeps in-frame clones, though not all of them. The table includes 240,000 or so clones, over 80% detected once. Sequenced: peripheral blood. These receptors originate from a young man who had recovered from COVID-19. Each CDR3 is given with its conserved first and last residue.

v_call cdr3_aa
TRBV5-5 CASSLGGTGNEKLFF
TRBV9 CASSVASGGRQETQYF
TRBV4-2 CASSPVGLAGGLHSTDTQYF
TRBV6-8 CASSYRTGYVYGYTF
TRBV6-5 CASGRRVTGELFF
TRBV11-2 CASSPLAGGEETQYF
TRBV6-5 CASSLQSNQPQHF
TRBV5-1 CASSLEASGGTGELFF
TRBV6-1 CASSDGTQETQYF
TRBV5-1 CASSSQGATGGYTF
TRBV7-8 CASSLQGNSNQPQHF
TRBV4-1 CASSQGSSFLNEQFF
TRBV2 CASRRTVGDMNTEAFF
TRBV12-3/TRBV12-4 CASSLLGRNTIYF
TRBV18 CASSPTGDHVYGYTF
TRBV7-2 CASSLGQDIAYGYTF
TRBV5-4 CASSLARANTEAFF
TRBV18 CATYRTGGTEAFF
TRBV3-1/TRBV3-2 CASSQRTGPQFF
TRBV11-2 CASSSTPGGEQFF
TRBV15 CATSSGTVSYNEQFF
TRBV20-1 CSASLAQDMVGTQYF
TRBV6-5 CASRRTGGASGELFF